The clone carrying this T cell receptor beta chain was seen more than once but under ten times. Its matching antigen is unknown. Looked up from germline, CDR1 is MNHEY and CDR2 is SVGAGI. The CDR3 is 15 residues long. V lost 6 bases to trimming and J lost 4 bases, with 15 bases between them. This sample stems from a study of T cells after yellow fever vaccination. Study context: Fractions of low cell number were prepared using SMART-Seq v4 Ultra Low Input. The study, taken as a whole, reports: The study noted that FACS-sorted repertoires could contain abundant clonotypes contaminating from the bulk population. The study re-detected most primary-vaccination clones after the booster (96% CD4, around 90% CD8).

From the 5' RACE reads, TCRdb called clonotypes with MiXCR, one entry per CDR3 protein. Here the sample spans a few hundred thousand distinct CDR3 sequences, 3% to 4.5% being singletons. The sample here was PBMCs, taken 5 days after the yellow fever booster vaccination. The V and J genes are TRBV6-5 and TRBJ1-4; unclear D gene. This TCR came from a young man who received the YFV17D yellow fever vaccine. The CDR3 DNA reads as TGTGCCAGCAGAAGAGACCCCTGGGGTAATGAAAAACTGTTTTTT. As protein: CASRRDPWGNEKLFF.